The 28 T cell receptor beta chains reported below all come from one sample, sequenced in a study of shared clonotypes between healthy human individuals. Naive CD8 cells were CD45RO-negative, positively selected for CCR7, excluding terminally differentiated effector memory CD45RA+ cells. Produced via immunoSEQ multiplex PCR; TCRdb's table is partial and in-frame only. The table has about 550,000 clones, 95% to 96% seen once. Source material: naive CD8+ T cells sorted from blood. Every receptor here comes from a woman aged 25 to 39 in good health.

This rearrangement joins TRBV7-7 to TRBJ1-4, with 7 bases fitting TRBD1. From germline, CDR1 is SSHAT and CDR2 FNYEAQ (reference sequence). J was trimmed by 6 bases and V by 3 bases; bases with no gene match: 7. The CDR3 consists of 15 residues. The CDR3 loop reads CASSLSGQLDEKLFF. The CDR3 coding sequence is TGTGCCAGCAGCTTGTCGGGACAGCTCGATGAAAAACTGTTTTTT.

The rearrangement links TRBV5-4 to TRBJ2-7; D is possibly TRBD1 or TRBD2 (7 bases each). V shed 3 bases and J shed 3 bases, with 19 bases lying between them. The CDR3 loop spans 16 amino acids. Germline V gene lookup returns CDR1 SGHNT and CDR2 YYREEE (reference sequence). The DNA for the CDR3 is TGTGCCAGCAGCTGGGGGGGCTTGGGACAGCACTACGAGCAGTACTTC. Its translation: CASSWGGLGQHYEQYF. Combining the CDR3 with reference TRBV5-4 and TRBJ2-7 gives the whole variable domain ETGVTQSPTHLIKTRGQQVTLRCSSQSGHNTVSWYQQALGQGPQFIFQYYREEENGRGNFPPRFSGLQFPNYSSELNVNALELDDSALYLCASSWGGLGQHYEQYFGPGTRLTVT.

J is TRBJ2-7 and V is TRBV28; 7 positions match TRBD1. This CDR3 contains 16 residues. Germline V gene lookup returns CDR1 MDHEN and CDR2 SYDVKM. Trimming took 5 bases from V and 0 from J; bases not matched to a gene: 10. The CDR3 coding sequence is TGTGCCAGCAGTCACGGGACAGAGAGCAGCTCCTACGAGCAGTACTTC. It codes for CASSHGTESSSYEQYF.

The chain uses TRBV11-2 and TRBJ1-1; D may be TRBD1 (6 bases). Trimming took off 5 bases at V and 3 bases at J, with 16 bases between the two ends. Germline V gene sequence: CDR1 SGHAT, CDR2 FQNNGV. The CDR3 has 15 residues. The CDR3 nucleotides read TGTGCCAGCAGCGGGGAGGGGGGACCCCACACTGAAGCTTTCTTT. Protein product: CASSGEGGPHTEAFF.

This chain links TRBV9 with TRBJ2-3; D is perhaps TRBD2 (6 bases). Germline V gives CDR1 SGDLS, CDR2 YYNGEE. The CDR3 covers 15 residues. The germline V and J ends were trimmed by 0 bases and 1 base, with 9 bases remaining between them. CDR3 in amino acids: CASSVGLARTDTQYF. Written as DNA, the CDR3 is TGTGCCAGCAGCGTAGGGCTAGCGCGCACAGATACGCAGTATTTT.

This chain links TRBV5-4 with TRBJ2-1, with D perhaps matching TRBD2 (6 bases). The germline V gene has CDR1 SGHNT and CDR2 YYREEE (reference sequence). V was pared by 3 bases and J by 4 bases, with 17 bases between. The CDR3 extends over 16 amino acids. The CDR3 DNA follows: TGTGCCAGCAGCTCACCTGGCGGGGTCCTATACAATGAGCAGTTCTTC. Translated, it gives CASSSPGGVLYNEQFF. The full variable domain, completed using reference TRBV5-4 and TRBJ2-1, is ETGVTQSPTHLIKTRGQQVTLRCSSQSGHNTVSWYQQALGQGPQFIFQYYREEENGRGNFPPRFSGLQFPNYSSELNVNALELDDSALYLCASSSPGGVLYNEQFFGPGTRLTVL.

V and J are TRBV2 and TRBJ2-5; D uncertain. The CDR3 runs 15 residues. The V and J ends lost 1 base and 4 bases respectively, with 13 bases between them. Germline V gene lookup returns CDR1 SNHLY and CDR2 FYNNEI. The CDR3: CASSEEGFMGETQYF. CDR3 nucleotide sequence: TGTGCCAGCAGTGAAGAGGGTTTTATGGGAGAGACCCAGTACTTC.

The CDR3 protein is CASSLYSGEQYEQYF. The CDR3 DNA follows: TGTGCCAGCAGCTTATATTCGGGAGAACAGTACGAGCAGTACTTC. The chain carries TRBV7-9 and TRBJ2-7; tentatively, D is TRBD2 (6 bases). Deletions cut 2 bases from V and 4 bases from J, with 15 bases between. This CDR3 comprises 15 residues. Per the germline V gene, CDR1 is SEHNR and CDR2 is FQNEAQ (reference sequence). Full variable domain (outside the CDR3, taken from reference TRBV7-9 and TRBJ2-7): DTGVSQNPRHKITKRGQNVTFRCDPISEHNRLYWYRQTLGQGPEFLTYFQNEAQLEKSRLLSDRFSAERPKGSFSTLEIQRTEQGDSAMYLCASSLYSGEQYEQYFGPGTRLTVT.

This clone was detected a few times. The chain carries TRBV27 and TRBJ2-1, with TRBD2 matching over 7 bases. Germline V lookup: CDR1 MNHEY, CDR2 SMNVEV (reference sequence). The V segment lost 5 bases and the J segment 9 bases; nucleotides outside the gene matches: 4. This CDR3 is built from 12 residues. DNA of the CDR3: TGTGCCAGCAGTACCGGGACTATTGAGCAGTTCTTC. Residues: CASSTGTIEQFF.

J is TRBJ1-1 and V is TRBV7-9, with D possibly TRBD1 on 5 matching bases. Germline V CDR1 and CDR2: SEHNR, FQNEAQ (reference sequence). V lost 0 bases, J lost 2 bases, and 10 bases lay in between. The CDR3 is 15 amino acids. The CDR3: CASSLAPGSNTEAFF. The CDR3 bases are TGTGCCAGCAGCTTAGCCCCAGGGAGTAACACTGAAGCTTTCTTT.

The chain is built from TRBV2 and TRBJ1-2; D gene uncertain. Germline V gene data show CDR1 as SNHLY and CDR2 as FYNNEI. This CDR3 spans 14 amino acids. With 1 base removed from V and 4 bases from J, the gap between germline ends came to 10 bases. The CDR3 reads CASSEGGGIYGYTF. DNA of the CDR3: TGTGCCAGCAGTGAAGGTGGCGGAATCTATGGCTACACCTTC. The full variable domain, with the rest looked up from reference TRBV2 and TRBJ1-2, is EPEVTQTPSHQVTQMGQEVILRCVPISNHLYFYWYRQILGQKVEFLVSFYNNEISEKSEIFDDQFSVERPDGSNFTLKIRSTKLEDSAMYFCASSEGGGIYGYTFGSGTRLTVV.

The chain has TRBV9 and TRBJ2-1; D is unclear. CDR1 and CDR2 from the germline V gene are SGDLS and YYNGEE. The CDR3 runs to 14 residues. Trimming left V 6 bases short and J 4 bases short, with 14 bases between. The CDR3 reads CASKQTPDYNEQFF. CDR3 nucleotides: TGTGCCAGCAAACAAACCCCGGATTACAATGAGCAGTTCTTC.

V is TRBV6-1 and J is TRBJ2-7; TRBD1 might be the D (6 bases). Trimming left V 7 bases short and J 4 bases short, with 20 bases between. Germline CDR1 is MNHNS and CDR2 is SASEGT. This CDR3 has 15 residues. In nucleotides, the CDR3 is TGTGCCAGCAAGGGCCCCCGGGACAAGTTGTACGAGCAGTACTTC. Translating gives CASKGPRDKLYEQYF.

J is TRBJ2-1 and V is TRBV29-1; TRBD1 might be the D (6 bases). Trimming took 4 bases from V and 0 from J, leaving 22 bases between them. The CDR3 consists of 18 residues. CDR1 is SQVTM and CDR2 is ANQGSEA in the germline V gene. The CDR3 DNA is TGCAGCGTTGCAGGTCCCCAAATAACAGGGTACTCCTACAATGAGCAGTTCTTC. Its protein is CSVAGPQITGYSYNEQFF.

This clone appeared once. This chain links TRBV7-6 with TRBJ2-1, with 10 bases aligning to TRBD2. The CDR3 covers 16 residues. With 4 bases clipped from V and 7 bases from J, the junction kept 10 bases outside the gene matches. The germline gives CDR1 SGHVS, CDR2 FNYEAQ. In nucleotides, the CDR3 is TGTGCCAGCAGCTCTCCTCTAGCGGGAGTTTTGAATGAGCAGTTCTTC. Protein product: CASSSPLAGVLNEQFF.

The chain links TRBV6-6 to TRBJ1-1; unclear D gene. The CDR3 runs 14 residues. Per germline, CDR1 MNHNY and CDR2 SVGAGI (reference sequence). Trimming took off 8 bases at V and 1 base at J, with 14 bases between the two ends. CDR3 region: CASGLAGKNTEAFF. The CDR3, as DNA: TGTGCCAGCGGATTAGCGGGGAAGAACACTGAAGCTTTCTTT.

V is TRBV5-1 and J is TRBJ2-1, with 9 positions matching TRBD1. The CDR3 runs 20 residues. With V trimmed by 0 bases and J by 8 bases, 21 bases remained unmatched. The V gene's germline CDR1 is SGHRS and CDR2 YFSETQ. The CDR3 here is CASSLGGQGTYHVWFYEQFF. CDR3 in DNA: TGCGCCAGCAGCTTGGGCGGACAGGGGACATATCATGTTTGGTTTTATGAGCAGTTCTTC.

The V gene is TRBV4-1, the J gene TRBJ2-7; a possible D gene is TRBD2 (5 bases). V lost 1 base, J lost 4 bases, and 11 bases lay in between. This CDR3 spans 14 amino acids. Looked up from germline, CDR1 is MGHRA and CDR2 is YSYEKL. The CDR3 reads CASSQGSRGYEQYF. The CDR3 bases are TGCGCCAGCAGCCAAGGTTCTAGAGGGTACGAGCAGTACTTC.

The V call is TRBV13, the J call TRBJ1-2, with 7 bases aligning to TRBD1. J was trimmed by 3 bases and V by 5 bases; bases with no gene match: 9. This CDR3 is 15 amino acids long. CDR1 and CDR2 (germline): PRHDT, FYEKMQ (reference sequence). The CDR3 reads CASSPDRFSYYGYTF. The CDR3 DNA reads as TGTGCCAGCAGCCCGGACAGGTTTTCTTACTATGGCTACACCTTC.

The chain employs TRBV2 and TRBJ2-7, with D perhaps TRBD1 (6 bases). Germline CDR1 is SNHLY and CDR2 is FYNNEI. There are 13 residues in the CDR3. Trimming cost V 3 bases and J 2 bases, with 8 bases left between them. CDR3 sequence reads: CASSERTAYEQYF. DNA for the CDR3: TGTGCCAGCAGTGAGCGGACAGCCTACGAGCAGTACTTC. The whole variable domain, remainder taken from reference TRBV2 and TRBJ2-7, is EPEVTQTPSHQVTQMGQEVILRCVPISNHLYFYWYRQILGQKVEFLVSFYNNEISEKSEIFDDQFSVERPDGSNFTLKIRSTKLEDSAMYFCASSERTAYEQYFGPGTRLTVT.

CDR3 in amino acids: CASSWTGFNQPQHF. CDR3 sequence (DNA): TGTGCCAGCAGCTGGACAGGGTTTAATCAGCCCCAGCATTTT. This chain uses TRBV28 with TRBJ1-5; TRBD1 aligns across 8 bases. Germline assignment: CDR1 MDHEN and CDR2 SYDVKM. CDR3 size: 14 residues. Trimming cost V 6 bases and J 4 bases; bases outside gene matches: 5.

The V gene is TRBV5-6, the J gene TRBJ2-7, with D possibly being TRBD2 (5 bases). Trimming took 2 bases from V and 5 from J, leaving 14 bases between them. This CDR3 has 14 amino acids. The germline gives CDR1 SGHDT, CDR2 YYEEEE. CDR3 in amino acids: CASSFATIIDEQYF. The DNA for the CDR3 is TGTGCCAGCAGCTTCGCGACTATCATCGACGAGCAGTACTTC.

Turning to this clone: The same CDR3 is also encoded by other DNA sequences in this sample. The chain links TRBV7-2 to TRBJ1-5; D unclear. The CDR3 length is 15 residues. Germline V gene data show CDR1 as SGHTA and CDR2 as FQGNSA. Between the trimmed V and J ends, which lost 0 bases and 0 bases, there was a span of 6 bases. The CDR3 protein is CASSLAGYSNQPQHF. The DNA of the CDR3 is TGTGCCAGCAGCTTAGCCGGGTATAGCAATCAGCCCCAGCATTTT.

The V call is TRBV20-1, the J call TRBJ1-1; D is uncertain. This CDR3 has 10 amino acids. V shed 1 base and J shed 6 bases, with 3 bases lying between them. The germline V gene has CDR1 DFQATT and CDR2 SNEGSKA (reference sequence). CDR3 protein: CSARVPEAFF. In DNA, the CDR3 is TGCAGTGCTAGAGTACCTGAAGCTTTCTTT.

The gene calls are TRBV25-1 and TRBJ2-7; possibly TRBD1 or TRBD2 for D (6 bases each). The CDR3 totals 17 residues. The V end lost 6 bases, the J end lost 8 bases, and 29 bases lay between the germline ends. Per germline, CDR1 MGHDK and CDR2 SYGVNS. The CDR3 DNA reads TGTGCCAGCAGCCCCCCGGGGGCCGTGACGGGTTTTGTGCAGCAGTACTTC. Residues: CASSPPGAVTGFVQQYF.

This clone was seen once. The chain has TRBV12-5 and TRBJ2-1; no clear D gene. From germline, CDR1 is LGHNT and CDR2 FRNRAP. There are 12 residues in the CDR3. The V end was cut by 3 bases, the J end by 9 bases, with 9 bases between. The CDR3 reads CASGFDGVEQFF. The CDR3 nucleotides are TGTGCTAGTGGTTTCGACGGAGTTGAGCAGTTCTTC.

This chain's CDR3 is CASSRPGQETYEQYF. In DNA, the CDR3 is TGTGCCAGCAGTCGACCGGGACAGGAAACCTACGAGCAGTACTTC. The chain has TRBV11-1 and TRBJ2-7, with TRBD1 matching 8 bases. The V segment lost 6 bases and the J segment 2 bases; nucleotides outside the gene matches: 9. CDR1 SGHAT and CDR2 FQDESV come from the germline V gene (reference sequence). The length of the CDR3 is 15 residues.

In its sample, this clone was seen once. This chain uses TRBV4-1 with TRBJ1-5; D not resolved. The CDR3 has 16 amino acids. The germline V gene encodes CDR1 MGHRA and CDR2 YSYEKL. The V end was cut by 1 base, the J end by 4 bases, with 14 bases between. CDR3 sequence reads: CASSQGVSPANQPQHF. The CDR3 DNA sequence: TGCGCCAGCAGCCAAGGCGTGTCCCCCGCTAATCAGCCCCAGCATTTT.